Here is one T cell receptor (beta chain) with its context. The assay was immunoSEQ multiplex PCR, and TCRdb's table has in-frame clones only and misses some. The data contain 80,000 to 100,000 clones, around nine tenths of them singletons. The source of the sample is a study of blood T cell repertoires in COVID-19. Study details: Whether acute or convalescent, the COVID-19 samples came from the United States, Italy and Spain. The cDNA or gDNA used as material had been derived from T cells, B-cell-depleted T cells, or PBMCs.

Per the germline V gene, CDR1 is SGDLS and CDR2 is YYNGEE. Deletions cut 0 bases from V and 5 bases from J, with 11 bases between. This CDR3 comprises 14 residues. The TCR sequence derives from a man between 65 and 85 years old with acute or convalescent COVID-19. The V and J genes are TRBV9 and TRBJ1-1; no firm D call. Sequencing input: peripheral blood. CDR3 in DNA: TGTGCCAGCAGCGTAGAATCATCGAGGACTGAAGCTTTCTTT. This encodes CASSVESSRTEAFF.